Reported below is one TCR beta chain. The source of the sample is a study of blood T cell repertoires in COVID-19. Across the whole study: Some COVID-19 samples were acute and others convalescent; all came from the United States, Italy and Spain. Nucleic acid was either cDNA or gDNA, and it came from T cells, B-cell-depleted T cells, or PBMCs.

Per the original methods: Amplified reference gene primers provided the basis for estimating nucleated cell counts. Assay: immunoSEQ multiplex PCR; the TCRdb copy retains only in-frame clones and omits some. That table is the source of V, J and clone size, and D and trimming were worked out from the DNA. Among over 150,000 clones, about 83% were seen once, and the ten largest hold over 10%. Germline loops: CDR1 MNHNS, CDR2 SASEGT. The CDR3 length is 16 residues. After removal of 3 bases from V and 0 bases from J, the junction contained 7 bases not matched to a gene. Seattle patients were enrolled while actively infected and followed longitudinally.

Sequencing used peripheral blood. The origin of this receptor is a woman aged 60-70 years with COVID-19, enrolled during active disease. This rearrangement joins TRBV6-1 to TRBJ1-2, with 7 bases aligning to TRBD1. CDR3 sequence: CASSEPQGLTNYGYTF. The CDR3 DNA reads as TGTGCCAGCAGTGAGCCACAGGGGCTTACTAACTATGGCTACACCTTC.